Below, 21 T cell receptor beta chains from the same sample are listed, as sequenced in a study of cytomegalovirus exposure and HLA in healthy donors. In the PCR, 60 Vbeta and 13 Jbeta primers were used. Here immunoSEQ multiplex PCR was the method, and the copy in TCRdb shows in-frame clones only, minus some. The sample records about 110,000 clones, 75% being singletons. The sequenced material came from PBMCs. The receptors derive from a man aged 40-49 years in good health and CMV-seronegative.

With respect to this clone: Within the sample, other DNA sequences also encode this same CDR3. The rearrangement links TRBV19 to TRBJ2-2, with 12 bases lining up with TRBD2. This CDR3 region has 15 residues. The trim removed 1 base at V and 6 bases at J, leaving 0 bases unmatched. Germline V CDR1 and CDR2: LNHDA, SQIVND (reference sequence). Here the CDR3 reads CASSIASGGAGELFF. The DNA of the CDR3 is TGTGCCAGTAGTATAGCTAGCGGGGGGGCCGGGGAGCTGTTTTTT.

This clone was seen a few times. This chain links TRBV27 with TRBJ1-4; 7 bases align to TRBD1. J gave up 8 bases and V 6 bases, and 9 bases lay outside the gene matches. Germline V gene lookup returns CDR1 MNHEY and CDR2 SMNVEV (reference sequence). The CDR3 has 14 amino acids. The CDR3 here is CASRLTGAGEKLFF. The CDR3 DNA sequence: TGTGCCAGCAGACTCACAGGGGCGGGGGAAAAACTGTTTTTT.

This sequence joins TRBV7-9 and TRBJ2-7; the match to TRBD2 covers 11 bases. With 4 bases clipped from V and 7 bases from J, the junction kept 6 bases outside the gene matches. Germline V gene data show CDR1 as SEHNR and CDR2 as FQNEAQ (reference sequence). The CDR3 has 14 amino acids. The CDR3 region is CASSSLLAGEEQYF. The CDR3 region has the DNA TGTGCCAGCAGCTCACTACTAGCGGGGGAAGAGCAGTACTTC.

V is TRBV5-1 and J is TRBJ2-5, with a possible D match to TRBD1 (5 bases). Per germline, CDR1 SGHRS and CDR2 YFSETQ. CDR3 length: 13 amino acids. V was shortened by 0 bases and J by 9 bases, with 12 bases between the two germline ends. CDR3 residues: CASSLGQNLPQYF. Here the CDR3 DNA reads TGCGCCAGCAGCTTGGGACAGAATCTACCCCAGTACTTC. The full variable domain, its missing parts supplied by reference TRBV5-1 and TRBJ2-5, is KAGVTQTPRYLIKTRGQQVTLSCSPISGHRSVSWYQQTPGQGLQFLFEYFSETQRNKGNFPGRFSGRQFSNSRSEMNVSTLELGDSALYLCASSLGQNLPQYFGPGTRLLVL.

J is TRBJ2-2 and V is TRBV4-1; 8 bases match TRBD1. Per germline, CDR1 MGHRA and CDR2 YSYEKL. This CDR3 region has 17 residues. J was trimmed by 1 base and V by 3 bases; bases with no gene match: 7. The CDR3 reads CASSQTGVGRNTGELFF. Here the CDR3 DNA reads TGCGCCAGCAGCCAGACAGGGGTAGGGAGGAACACCGGGGAGCTGTTTTTT.

Only a few counts were recorded for this clone. V and J are TRBV19 and TRBJ2-5; perhaps TRBD2 as D (6 bases). The V end was cut by 7 bases, the J end by 2 bases, with 11 bases between. The germline CDR1 and CDR2 sequences are LNHDA and SQIVND (reference sequence). The CDR3 spans 13 residues. CDR3 protein: CASNAGRQETQYF. The CDR3 coding sequence is TGTGCCAGTAACGCGGGGAGACAAGAGACCCAGTACTTC.

This clone has more than one count but fewer than ten. J is TRBJ1-6 and V is TRBV6-5, with D unresolved. Trimming took 10 bases from V and 0 from J, leaving 10 bases between them. CDR3 length: 14 residues. Per the germline V gene, CDR1 is MNHEY and CDR2 is SVGAGI. CDR3 residues: CAMAGGSYNSPLHF. CDR3 nucleotide sequence: TGTGCCATGGCGGGCGGCTCCTATAATTCACCCCTCCACTTT.

The chain's CDR3 is CASSRDLGETQYF. Here the CDR3 DNA reads TGTGCCAGCAGCCGGGACTTGGGAGAGACCCAGTACTTC. The chain has TRBV4-2 and TRBJ2-5; D perhaps matches TRBD2 (6 bases). In germline, CDR1 is LGHNA, CDR2 YNFKEQ. Trimming left V 4 bases short and J 4 bases short, with 10 bases between. This CDR3 contains 13 residues.

The V call is TRBV2, the J call TRBJ2-3; the match to TRBD2 covers 11 bases. The length of the CDR3 is 16 residues. V was clipped by 1 base and J by 1 base; unmatched bases: 1. In germline, CDR1 is SNHLY, CDR2 FYNNEI. CDR3 in DNA: TGTGCCAGCAGTGAAGTACTAGCGGGGGGCACAGATACGCAGTATTTT. Protein: CASSEVLAGGTDTQYF.

The chain has TRBV9 and TRBJ2-1, with TRBD2 matching over 8 bases. From germline, CDR1 is SGDLS and CDR2 YYNGEE. There are 15 residues in the CDR3. V lost 3 bases to trimming and J lost 2 bases; unmatched junction nucleotides: 4. The CDR3, as DNA: TGTGCCAGCAGCGAACGGGGGGGTCCCTACAATGAGCAGTTCTTC. This translates into CASSERGGPYNEQFF.

The genes are TRBV6-1 and TRBJ2-3; TRBD1 matches at 7 bases. Germline lookup yields CDR1 MNHNS and CDR2 SASEGT. V lost 4 bases and J lost 1; bases outside the gene matches: 5. The length of the CDR3 is 15 residues. In DNA, the CDR3 is TGTGCCAGCAGTGGAACAGGGGTCGGCACAGATACGCAGTATTTT. This translates into CASSGTGVGTDTQYF.

The J gene is TRBJ2-7, the V gene TRBV19; 8 bases match TRBD1. V dropped 4 bases and J dropped 1; count of bases not matched to a gene: 6. This CDR3 comprises 15 residues. CDR1 and CDR2 from the germline V gene are LNHDA and SQIVND (reference sequence). The CDR3 DNA is TGTGCCAGTAGTACCTCCCGGACAGGGTCCTACGAGCAGTACTTC. It is translated as CASSTSRTGSYEQYF.

The gene calls are TRBV28 and TRBJ2-1; TRBD1 might be the D (5 bases). Germline V gives CDR1 MDHEN, CDR2 SYDVKM. The CDR3 totals 14 residues. V lost 1 base, J lost 10 bases, and 14 bases lay in between. In DNA, the CDR3 is TGTGCCAGCAGTTTATCCGGTGGGGCAAAAGAGCAGTTCTTC. It translates to CASSLSGGAKEQFF.

This clone was seen only a few times. Other DNA sequences in the same sample also yield this CDR3. The genes are TRBV5-1 and TRBJ1-1, with D hard to call. V was clipped by 1 base and J by 0 bases, with 7 bases between them. CDR3 length equals 14 residues. Germline V gene lookup returns CDR1 SGHRS and CDR2 YFSETQ. CDR3 amino acids: CASSLSGVNTEAFF. In DNA, the CDR3 is TGCGCCAGCAGCTTGAGCGGGGTGAACACTGAAGCTTTCTTT.

This chain connects TRBV2 to TRBJ1-2, with 8 bases matching TRBD1. Losses at the gene ends were 2 bases for V and 7 bases for J; bases not matched to a gene: 9. The length of the CDR3 is 15 residues. Germline assignment: CDR1 SNHLY and CDR2 FYNNEI. The CDR3 bases are TGTGCCAGCAGTGAACTACGGCAGGGGGCGAGTGGCTACACCTTC. Translating gives CASSELRQGASGYTF.

A single count supports this clone. This chain joins TRBV7-6 and TRBJ1-5; a weak D match, TRBD1 (5 bases). There are 14 residues in the CDR3. Germline CDR1 SGHVS, CDR2 FNYEAQ. The V end was cut by 1 base, the J end by 7 bases, with 11 bases between. CDR3 nucleotide sequence: TGTGCCAGCAGCTTAGGGCAGGGCGCCCAGCCCCAGCATTTT. Protein product: CASSLGQGAQPQHF.

This clone was seen more than once but under ten times. This chain uses TRBV5-6 with TRBJ1-5; 7 bases are a match to TRBD1. This CDR3 is built from 13 residues. V trimming: 0 bases; J trimming: 6 bases; junction bases outside the gene matches: 0. Germline CDR1 SGHDT, CDR2 YYEEEE. This CDR3 reads CASSLDRGQPQHF. The CDR3 coding sequence is TGTGCCAGCAGCTTGGACAGGGGTCAGCCCCAGCATTTT.

The chain recombines TRBV27 with TRBJ1-4; 7 nucleotides match TRBD1. Per the germline V gene, CDR1 is MNHEY and CDR2 is SMNVEV (reference sequence). The CDR3 has 14 amino acids. J was trimmed by 4 bases and V by 5 bases; bases with no gene match: 4. The CDR3 nucleotides read TGTGCCAGCAGTAGAGGGGGCGGTAATGAAAAACTGTTTTTT. This encodes CASSRGGGNEKLFF.

V usage is TRBV5-1 and J usage is TRBJ1-2; TRBD1 aligns across 10 bases. The length of the CDR3 is 19 residues. The V and J ends lost 0 bases and 1 base, in that order; junction bases with no gene match: 12. Germline-derived CDR1 and CDR2 are SGHRS and YFSETQ. CDR3 coding DNA: TGCGCCAGCAGCTTGGTCCCCCGGGACAGGGGATATAATAACTATGGCTACACCTTC. Translating it yields CASSLVPRDRGYNNYGYTF.

V and J are TRBV6-5 and TRBJ2-5; D is unclear. Germline assignment: CDR1 MNHEY and CDR2 SVGAGI. The CDR3 is made up of 13 amino acids. Trimming removed 6 bases from V and 5 bases from J, with 13 bases in between. Here the CDR3 reads CASRTTGGETQYF. The CDR3 coding sequence is TGTGCCAGCAGGACGACTGGTGGTGAGACCCAGTACTTC.

The chain combines TRBV5-5 with TRBJ1-1, with 7 bases lining up with TRBD1. This CDR3 has 16 residues. V dropped 0 bases and J dropped 5; count of bases not matched to a gene: 10. CDR1 and CDR2 (germline): SGHKS, YYEKEE (reference sequence). The CDR3, as DNA: TGTGCCAGCAGCTTGGCAGCAAGGGGGCGCGGGACTGAAGCTTTCTTT. This sequence encodes CASSLAARGRGTEAFF.